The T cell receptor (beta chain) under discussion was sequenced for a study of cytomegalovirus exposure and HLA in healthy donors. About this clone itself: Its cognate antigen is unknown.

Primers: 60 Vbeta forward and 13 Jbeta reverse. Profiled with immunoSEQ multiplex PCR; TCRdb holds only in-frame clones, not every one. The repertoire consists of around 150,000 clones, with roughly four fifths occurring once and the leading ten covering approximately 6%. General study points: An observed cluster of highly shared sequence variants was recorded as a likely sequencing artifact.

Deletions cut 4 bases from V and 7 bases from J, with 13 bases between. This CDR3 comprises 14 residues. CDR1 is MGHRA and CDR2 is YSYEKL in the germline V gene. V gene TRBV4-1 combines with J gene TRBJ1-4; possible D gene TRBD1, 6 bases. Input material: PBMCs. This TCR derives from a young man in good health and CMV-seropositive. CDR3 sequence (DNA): TGCGCCAGCAGCCGAGAATACAGGGCTGAAAAACTGTTTTTT. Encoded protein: CASSREYRAEKLFF.